These 27 T cell receptor beta chains originate from one sample sequenced in a study of blood T cell repertoires in COVID-19. TCRdb's copy holds only in-frame clones and misses some; the assay was immunoSEQ multiplex PCR. The data contain some 100,000 clones, 80% to 90% of them singletons. The specimen was PBMCs or T cells enriched from blood (not recorded which). These receptors came from a woman aged 45 to 65 who had recovered from COVID-19.

The chain employs TRBV19 and TRBJ1-5, with a weak D call TRBD1 (6 bases). The CDR3 covers 14 residues. The ends were cut back, 7 bases at V and 3 bases at J, with 13 bases in the middle. Germline CDR1 is LNHDA and CDR2 is SQIVND (reference sequence). CDR3 nucleotides: TGTGCCAGTACCGGGACAAGTTACAATCAGCCCCAGCATTTT. This codes for CASTGTSYNQPQHF.

V gene TRBV10-3 combines with J gene TRBJ1-5; 7 nucleotides match TRBD1. There are 14 residues in the CDR3. CDR1 ENHRY and CDR2 SYGVKD come from the germline V gene. Trimming removed 6 bases from V and 11 bases from J; junction bases left unmatched: 13. The CDR3 DNA sequence: TGTGCCATCAGAGACAGGGAACCCCAGGGGGCCCAGCATTTT. Protein sequence: CAIRDREPQGAQHF.

This clone was observed a handful of times. This chain uses TRBV18 with TRBJ2-7; 10 positions match TRBD2. This CDR3 spans 15 amino acids. V gave up 5 bases and J gave up 6 bases; unmatched junction bases: 10. The germline CDR1 and CDR2 sequences are KGHSH and LQKENI. The CDR3 bases are TGTGCCAGCTCAAAATGGCTAGCGGGAGACGCCGAGCAGTACTTC. This translates into CASSKWLAGDAEQYF.

This chain joins TRBV6-4 and TRBJ2-1; D is possibly TRBD2 (6 bases). CDR1 and CDR2 from the germline V gene are MRHNA and SNTAGT. Trimming removed 0 bases from V and 0 bases from J, with 9 bases in between. The length of the CDR3 is 16 residues. The CDR3 sequence is CASSDSMGGSYNEQFF. The DNA for the CDR3 is TGTGCCAGCAGTGACTCGATGGGGGGCTCCTACAATGAGCAGTTCTTC.

The CDR3 DNA reads TGTGCCAGCAGTGGCCTACTAGCGGGGGGGTACAATGAGCAGTTCTTC. It yields the protein CASSGLLAGGYNEQFF. The chain is built from TRBV6-1 and TRBJ2-1, with 13 bases aligning to TRBD2. The germline CDR1 and CDR2 sequences are MNHNS and SASEGT. The CDR3 covers 16 residues. The junction had 4 bases not matched to a gene; V was cut back by 4 bases and J by 4 bases.

This chain links TRBV7-9 with TRBJ1-6, with D uncertain. The V and J ends lost 3 bases and 11 bases respectively, with 11 bases between them. From germline, CDR1 is SEHNR and CDR2 FQNEAQ (reference sequence). The length of the CDR3 is 13 residues. The CDR3 protein is CASSLNGGAPLHF. The CDR3, as DNA: TGTGCCAGCAGCTTGAACGGTGGTGCACCCCTCCACTTT.

The chain joins TRBV28 to TRBJ2-1; the match to TRBD1 covers 9 bases. This CDR3 comprises 16 residues. Germline V lookup: CDR1 MDHEN, CDR2 SYDVKM. Losses at the gene ends were 3 bases for V and 1 base for J; bases not matched to a gene: 4. The CDR3: CASSLAGQGSYNEQFF. Written as DNA, the CDR3 is TGTGCCAGCAGTTTGGCCGGACAGGGGTCCTACAATGAGCAGTTCTTC.

This sequence joins TRBV9 and TRBJ1-3; D is ambiguous. Germline V gene data show CDR1 as SGDLS and CDR2 as YYNGEE. V lost 0 bases, J lost 2 bases, and 12 bases lay in between. The CDR3 has 16 amino acids. The DNA of the CDR3 is TGTGCCAGCAGCGTAGCTATGGTTCCCGCTGGAAACACCATATATTTT. It yields the protein CASSVAMVPAGNTIYF.

The chain employs TRBV5-6 and TRBJ1-3; 8 nucleotides match TRBD1. This CDR3 has 15 residues. The trim removed 5 bases at V and 5 bases at J, leaving 9 bases unmatched. Germline V lookup: CDR1 SGHDT, CDR2 YYEEEE. The CDR3 bases are TGTGCCAGCAGTCGCTTGTCAGGGGGCCGAAACACCATATATTTT. Translated, it gives CASSRLSGGRNTIYF.

The rearrangement joins TRBV24-1 to TRBJ2-7; 7 positions agree with TRBD1. This CDR3 region has 15 residues. In germline, CDR1 is KGHDR, CDR2 SFDVKD. Trimming took 2 bases from V and 3 from J; bases not matched to a gene: 6. CDR3 DNA sequence: TGTGCCACCAGTGATTGGGGACAGAGAGGCTACGAGCAGTACTTC. The encoded protein is CATSDWGQRGYEQYF.

This rearrangement joins TRBV4-2 to TRBJ2-2; the D is unclear. Trimming took off 0 bases at V and 8 bases at J, with 13 bases between the two ends. Per the germline V gene, CDR1 is LGHNA and CDR2 is YNFKEQ. The CDR3 spans 15 residues. The CDR3 region has the DNA TGTGCCAGCAGCCAAGACGCCAGAACCAAAGGGGAGCTGTTTTTT. Protein sequence: CASSQDARTKGELFF.

The V gene is TRBV28, the J gene TRBJ1-3; D is possibly TRBD1 (5 bases). Germline assignment: CDR1 MDHEN and CDR2 SYDVKM. The CDR3 has 13 amino acids. The V end lost 9 bases, the J end lost 2 bases, and 11 bases lay between the germline ends. The CDR3 sequence is CASWAGAGNTIYF. The DNA of the CDR3 is TGTGCCAGTTGGGCGGGGGCTGGAAACACCATATATTTT.

The table lists this clone with a few counts. CDR3 amino acids: CASSPQSISEAFF. CDR3 DNA sequence: TGTGCCAGCAGCCCCCAAAGCATTTCTGAAGCTTTCTTT. The gene calls are TRBV9 and TRBJ1-1; D unresolved. The CDR3 runs to 13 residues. V was cut by 4 bases and J by 6 bases, with 13 bases left in between. In germline, CDR1 is SGDLS, CDR2 YYNGEE.

The rearrangement links TRBV19 to TRBJ2-4; D may be TRBD2 (5 bases). The CDR3 runs to 19 residues. V was clipped by 6 bases and J by 0 bases, with 24 bases between them. Germline lookup yields CDR1 LNHDA and CDR2 SQIVND (reference sequence). The CDR3 region has the DNA TGTGCCAGTAGGGAGAGGGATCCGGAAGTAAATTTAGCCAAAAACATTCAGTACTTC. Residues: CASRERDPEVNLAKNIQYF.

The J gene is TRBJ2-3, the V gene TRBV10-1; maybe TRBD2 (5 bases). Germline V gene lookup returns CDR1 WNHNN and CDR2 SYGVQD (reference sequence). There are 14 residues in the CDR3. V lost 2 bases and J 2 bases, leaving 8 bases between the germline ends. The CDR3 DNA reads TGCGCCAGCAGTGAGGGACTTCTCACAGATACGCAGTATTTT. Translation gives CASSEGLLTDTQYF.

The CDR3 sequence is CAIRDGSLLDTQYF. In DNA, the CDR3 is TGTGCCATCAGGGACGGGAGCTTGTTGGATACGCAGTATTTT. This rearrangement joins TRBV10-3 to TRBJ2-3, with D perhaps matching TRBD2 (6 bases). V was pared by 6 bases and J by 6 bases, with 16 bases between. The CDR3 extends over 14 amino acids. Germline V gene sequence: CDR1 ENHRY, CDR2 SYGVKD.

The V and J genes are TRBV20-1 and TRBJ2-1, with D uncertain. The CDR3 extends over 11 amino acids. Germline V gene lookup returns CDR1 DFQATT and CDR2 SNEGSKA (reference sequence). The ends were cut back, 0 bases at V and 8 bases at J, with 5 bases in the middle. CDR3 region: CSARDGHEQFF. The CDR3 DNA follows: TGCAGTGCTAGAGATGGCCATGAGCAGTTCTTC.

The J gene is TRBJ1-2, the V gene TRBV11-2; 7 nucleotides line up with TRBD1. The CDR3 is made up of 15 amino acids. Trimming took 0 bases from V and 7 from J; bases not matched to a gene: 8. Germline V gene lookup returns CDR1 SGHAT and CDR2 FQNNGV. DNA of the CDR3: TGTGCCAGCAGCTTAGATGGATGGACAGGTGGTGGCTACACCTTC. Protein: CASSLDGWTGGGYTF.

V is TRBV7-6 and J is TRBJ1-5; D possibly corresponds to TRBD1 (5 bases). CDR3 size: 15 residues. CDR1 is SGHVS and CDR2 is FNYEAQ in the germline V gene. V gave up 6 bases and J gave up 6 bases, with 18 bases separating them. CDR3 sequence reads: CASSSTIGVVQPQHF. The CDR3 DNA follows: TGTGCCAGCAGTTCCACCATAGGGGTTGTTCAGCCCCAGCATTTT.

The chain links TRBV24-1 to TRBJ2-3; weak D call: TRBD2 (5 bases). Germline loops: CDR1 KGHDR, CDR2 SFDVKD. The CDR3 runs to 15 residues. Trimming removed 2 bases at V and 4 bases at J, with 12 bases between. CDR3: CATSDSRVAADTQYF. CDR3 coding DNA: TGTGCCACCAGTGATTCGCGGGTGGCGGCAGATACGCAGTATTTT.

This sequence joins TRBV3-1 (or the pseudogene TRBV3-2) and TRBJ2-5, with 12 positions matching TRBD2. The ends lost 1 base at V and 4 bases at J; junction bases unmatched: 7. The length of the CDR3 is 17 residues. Germline assignment: CDR1 LGHDT and CDR2 YNNKEL (reference sequence). The DNA for the CDR3 is TGTGCCAGCAGCCAAGGAGGACTAGCGGGAATCCGAGAGACCCAGTACTTC. Translation gives CASSQGGLAGIRETQYF.

The V gene is TRBV10-3, the J gene TRBJ2-1; TRBD2 agrees at 11 bases. The length of the CDR3 is 17 residues. The J segment lost 0 bases and the V segment lost 6 bases, leaving 7 bases of the junction unmatched. The V gene's germline CDR1 is ENHRY and CDR2 SYGVKD. CDR3 sequence reads: CAIRTSSGGFSYNEQFF. The CDR3 DNA sequence: TGTGCCATCAGAACTTCTAGCGGGGGGTTCTCCTACAATGAGCAGTTCTTC.

The chain combines TRBV3-1 (or the pseudogene TRBV3-2) with TRBJ2-7, with no clear D. Trimming removed 4 bases from V and 0 bases from J, with 4 bases in between. This CDR3 spans 12 amino acids. Per germline, CDR1 LGHDT and CDR2 YNNKEL (reference sequence). CDR3: CASSLLSYEQYF. The CDR3 DNA reads TGTGCCAGCAGCCTTCTCTCCTACGAGCAGTACTTC.

Here the CDR3 reads CASSPTENTEAFF. CDR3 in DNA: TGTGCCAGCAGCCCGACAGAGAACACTGAAGCTTTCTTT. This rearrangement joins TRBV21-1 to TRBJ1-1; the D call in the table, TRBD1, was not verified against the DNA. TRBV21-1 is reported as a pseudogene. There are 13 residues in the CDR3.

The chain couples TRBV6-5 to TRBJ2-7; D not certain. The CDR3 is 11 residues long. V was shortened by 9 bases and J by 0 bases, with 6 bases between the two germline ends. CDR1 is MNHEY, CDR2 SVGAGI, per germline. The CDR3 DNA sequence: TGTGCCAGTTGGAGCTCCTACGAGCAGTACTTC. This gives the protein CASWSSYEQYF.

J is TRBJ2-3 and V is TRBV5-1; D is unresolved. V was trimmed by 2 bases and J by 6 bases, leaving 13 bases between them. The germline CDR1 and CDR2 sequences are SGHRS and YFSETQ. This CDR3 region has 14 residues. CDR3 loop: CASSFNGFSDTQYF. The CDR3 DNA reads TGCGCCAGCAGCTTCAACGGGTTTAGCGATACGCAGTATTTT.

V is TRBV18 and J is TRBJ1-2; 8 bases match TRBD1. CDR1 KGHSH and CDR2 LQKENI come from the germline V gene. This CDR3 contains 14 residues. V shed 4 bases, J shed 4 bases, and the junction held 5 bases outside the gene matches. The CDR3 DNA sequence: TGTGCCAGCTCACTGGACAGGGTTGGCTATGGCTACACCTTC. Translation: CASSLDRVGYGYTF.